This T cell receptor beta chain was sequenced for a study of monozygotic twins with inflammatory bowel disease. Per the germline V gene, CDR1 is SGHKS and CDR2 is YYEKEE (reference sequence). The CDR3 runs 15 residues. TCRdb re-called the 5' RACE reads; every CDR3 protein appears as one record, without DNA. Recorded for this sample: under 45,000 distinct CDR3 sequences. The sequence was collected from a human donor with ulcerative colitis or Crohn's disease, or a healthy co-twin of an affected twin (not recorded which). The rearrangement links TRBV5-5 to TRBJ2-3; TCRdb reports TRBD1, a call that lacks DNA to check it against. The sample was blood. CDR3 amino acids: CASSLFPTGTDTQYF.